One TCR beta chain is described in this entry. This entry comes from a study of blood T cell repertoires in COVID-19. Study-level information: Sites in the United States, Italy and Spain provided acute and convalescent COVID-19 samples. The cDNA or gDNA used as material had been derived from T cells, B-cell-depleted T cells, or PBMCs.

Study processing details: Reference gene primer amplification in the assay estimated nucleated cell counts. Repertoires were generated with immunoSEQ multiplex PCR, while TCRdb's copy carries only in-frame clones and drops some. V and J calls and clone size come straight from that table; D and trimming were deduced from the DNA. The sample has 150,000 or so clones; roughly 73% are singletons. This CDR3 is built from 14 residues. V gave up 4 bases and J gave up 6 bases, with 15 bases separating them. In germline, CDR1 is GTSNPN, CDR2 SVGIG (reference sequence). The sequenced material came from peripheral blood. The chain combines TRBV30 with TRBJ2-2; a weak D match, TRBD2 (6 bases). The receptor's source is a woman aged 45 to 65 with active or convalescent COVID-19. CDR3 sequence: CAWKTGDWSGELFF. In DNA form, the CDR3 reads TGTGCCTGGAAAACGGGGGACTGGTCCGGGGAGCTGTTTTTT.